This TCR beta chain was recorded in a study of a mutant IDH1 vaccine in newly diagnosed glioma. Study as a whole: Pretreatment consisted of radiotherapy, temozolomide, or both, with most receiving both. Study outcomes and limitations: Vaccine-induced immune responses were detected in about 93% of patients.

In the case of this clone: Antigen: not known.

Clones were sequenced by immunoSEQ multiplex PCR, and TCRdb holds only the in-frame ones, with some missing. The sample holds just under 95,000 clones; about 82% are singletons and the top ten take 6% to 8%. Stated time point: baseline, week 1 (first vaccination visit). Treatment defined: pre-vaccination baseline after standard-of-care therapy. Each of the donors came in with new WHO grade 3 or 4 astrocytomas that were IDH1-mutant and ATRX-lost. Germline CDR1 and CDR2: LGHNA and YSLEER. The CDR3 runs to 17 residues. Trimming pared 0 bases from V and 4 bases from J, leaving 16 bases between. The specimen comprised PBMCs, sampled from a glioma patient treated with radiotherapy, temozolomide or both. The clonotype comes from a man aged 35 to 55 with glioma. The genes are TRBV4-3 and TRBJ2-1; the D call may be TRBD1 or TRBD2 (6 bases each). The CDR3, as DNA: TGCGCCAGCAGCCAAGACGTAGGGGGGACGGGTTACAATGAGCAGTTCTTC. Its protein is CASSQDVGGTGYNEQFF.